This entry lists 32 T cell receptor beta chains sequenced from one sample in a study of tumor-infiltrating lymphocytes in primary liver carcinoma. A primer matching the constant region was used to make TCR beta cDNA from about 500 ng of total RNA. Libraries of TCR beta came from three nested multiplex PCR rounds with slightly modified ARM-PCR. Primers for the first two PCR rounds were TRBV1-TRBV30 forward primers and a C-beta reverse primer (roughly 10 cycles per round). TCRdb reanalysed the multiplex PCR reads using MiXCR and keeps one entry per CDR3 protein. Of about 200,000 distinct CDR3 sequences listed, about 61% are singletons. Germline DNA was extracted too, while blood RNA derived from unsorted whole blood. The specimen was peripheral blood. Every receptor here comes from a woman aged 55-75 years with primary liver carcinoma and hepatitis B virus infection.

This clonotype was seen once. Its ends do not fully match the called genes, so a read error is possible. The chain uses TRBV28 and TRBJ1-1; D is unclear. Germline lookup yields CDR1 MDHEN and CDR2 SYDVKM. CDR3 size: 15 residues. CDR3 in amino acids: CASSPLRMQDTETFF. The DNA of the CDR3 is TGTGCCAGCAGCCCTCTTAGAATGCAAGACACTGAAACTTTCTTT.

Remarks on this clonotype: This may come from a read error, since a much larger clone is one base off. V is TRBV4-1 and J is TRBJ2-1; D is perhaps TRBD1 or TRBD2 (5 bases each). The length of the CDR3 is 15 residues. Germline CDR1 and CDR2: MGHRA and YSYEKL. The CDR3 here is CASTQAKGLASEQFF. CDR3 nucleotides: TGCGCCAGCACCCAAGCGAAGGGGTTAGCGTCTGAGCAGTTCTTC.

The chain couples TRBV7-9 to TRBJ2-7, with 9 bases fitting TRBD2. J lost 3 bases, V lost 7 bases, and 13 bases had no gene match. The germline gives CDR1 SEHNR, CDR2 FQNEAQ (reference sequence). The CDR3 has 16 residues. The CDR3 DNA follows: TGTGCCAGCACCTACCTTGATGGTAGCGGGAGCTACGAGCAGTACTTC. Encoded protein: CASTYLDGSGSYEQYF.

For this clonotype: This could be a read error, since a much larger clone is one nucleotide away. The V gene is TRBV6-5, the J gene TRBJ2-7; TRBD2 matches at 9 bases. The CDR3 runs to 13 residues. Per the germline V gene, CDR1 is MNHEY and CDR2 is SVGAGI. The CDR3 DNA follows: TGTGCCAACAGTTCGGGACTAGCCGTCGAGCAGTACTTC. Amino acids: CANSSGLAVEQYF.

The J gene is TRBJ2-3, the V gene TRBV5-1, with 7 bases identical to TRBD1. The germline CDR1 and CDR2 sequences are SGHRS and YFSETQ. The V segment lost 3 bases and the J segment 0 bases; nucleotides outside the gene matches: 10. This CDR3 has 17 residues. The CDR3 DNA reads as TGCGCCAGCAGCTATTTACCACAGGGGTCTAGCACAGATACGCAGTATTTT. Translation: CASSYLPQGSSTDTQYF.

As for this clonotype: This may come from a read error, since a much larger clone is one base off. V usage is TRBV6-1 and J usage is TRBJ2-4; perhaps TRBD1 as D (5 bases). This CDR3 region has 12 residues. Germline V lookup: CDR1 MNHNS, CDR2 SASEGT. The CDR3 region is CASRGYLNIPYF. CDR3 bases: TGTGCCAGTAGGGGTTACTTAAACATTCCGTACTTC.

The chain is built from TRBV5-4 and TRBJ2-1, with no clear D. Trimming left V 5 bases short and J 7 bases short, with 19 bases between. The germline gives CDR1 SGHNT, CDR2 YYREEE (reference sequence). This CDR3 is built from 15 residues. In DNA form, the CDR3 reads TGTGCCAGCAGTTTGAATAGCTGGACGGATAATGAGCAGTTCTTC. As protein: CASSLNSWTDNEQFF.

The table lists this clonotype with a few counts. A read error may be the cause here, since a much bigger clone is one base away. V usage is TRBV12-3 or TRBV12-4 and J usage is TRBJ2-1; D may be TRBD2 (6 bases). The CDR3 runs to 12 residues. This CDR3 reads CVSSELANEQFF. The DNA of the CDR3 is TGTGTCAGCAGTGAACTAGCAAATGAGCAGTTCTTC.

On this clonotype: Relative to the germline gene, one junction end is altered; a read error may explain this. The V gene is TRBV13, the J gene TRBJ2-7, with D possibly being TRBD2 (5 bases). This CDR3 has 14 residues. Per germline, CDR1 PRHDT and CDR2 FYEKMQ (reference sequence). The CDR3 region is CASSSAVTPYDQYF. The DNA for the CDR3 is TGTGCCAGCAGCTCAGCGGTGACGCCCTACGATCAGTACTTC.

In its sample, this clonotype was seen a few times. The genes are TRBV24-1 and TRBJ2-3, with a possible D match to TRBD1 (6 bases). This CDR3 comprises 16 residues. Germline V gene lookup returns CDR1 KGHDR and CDR2 SFDVKD. V lost 3 bases, J lost 0 bases, and 12 bases lay in between. CDR3 region: CATSDTTGFSTDTQYF. As DNA, the CDR3 is TGTGCCACCAGTGATACTACAGGGTTTAGCACAGATACGCAGTATTTT.

CDR3 amino acids: CASSLYRGPSYEQYF. The CDR3 bases are TGTGCCAGCAGCCTATACCGGGGCCCCTCCTACGAGCAGTACTTC. The chain employs TRBV11-2 and TRBJ2-7, with D perhaps being TRBD1 or TRBD2 (5 bases each). The germline V and J ends were trimmed by 5 bases and 0 bases, with 14 bases remaining between them. The germline V gene has CDR1 SGHAT and CDR2 FQNNGV. This CDR3 comprises 15 residues.

The rearrangement uses TRBV11-1 and TRBJ2-1; 7 bases are a match to TRBD2. The CDR3 runs to 15 residues. Germline lookup yields CDR1 SGHAT and CDR2 FQDESV (reference sequence). Trimming cost V 5 bases and J 9 bases; bases outside gene matches: 13. This chain's CDR3 is CASSIRTSGSGEQFF. DNA for the CDR3: TGTGCCAGCAGCATCCGGACTAGTGGGAGTGGTGAGCAGTTCTTC.

Comment on this clonotype: The CDR3 ends on some other residue instead of the conserved phenylalanine or tryptophan, so this is likely a read error. The V call is TRBV7-8, the J call TRBJ2-3; no firm D call. In germline, CDR1 is SGHVS, CDR2 FQNEAQ. Trimming removed 8 bases at V and 1 base at J, with 16 bases between. This CDR3 is built from 15 residues. The CDR3 is CASRLRLGRTDTQYS. CDR3 in DNA: TGTGCCAGCCGTCTTAGGCTCGGTCGCACAGATACGCAGTATTCT.

Remarks on this clonotype: Possible read error: a much larger clone is one base away. The chain combines TRBV6-1 with TRBJ2-7, with D unresolved. The CDR3 loop spans 14 amino acids. Germline V lookup: CDR1 MNHNS, CDR2 SASEGT. V dropped 4 bases and J dropped 1 base, with 11 bases sitting between them. The CDR3 region has the DNA TGTGCCAGCAGTGTAGGCTATCTATCCTACGAGCAGTACTTC. It specifies CASSVGYLSYEQYF.

A few counts support this clonotype. The CDR3 coding sequence is TGTGCCTGGAGTCCTGACCCCAATCAGCCCCAGCATTTT. Translating gives CAWSPDPNQPQHF. The gene calls are TRBV30 and TRBJ1-5; D is unclear. The germline V gene has CDR1 GTSNPN and CDR2 SVGIG (reference sequence). This CDR3 region has 13 residues. V lost 2 bases to trimming and J lost 3 bases, with 8 bases between them.

V is TRBV11-3 and J is TRBJ2-1; the D is unclear. This CDR3 has 12 amino acids. Germline-derived CDR1 and CDR2 are SGHNT and YENEEA. V was pared by 8 bases and J by 6 bases, with 11 bases between. Here the CDR3 reads CASAVRRNEQFF. The CDR3 DNA reads as TGTGCCAGCGCAGTCCGCCGCAATGAGCAGTTCTTC.

This clonotype was seen repeatedly, ten times or more. The V gene is TRBV7-9, the J gene TRBJ2-2, with TRBD2 matching 7 bases. Germline CDR1 SEHNR, CDR2 FQNEAQ (reference sequence). This CDR3 is 15 amino acids long. V gave up 0 bases and J gave up 4 bases; unmatched junction bases: 2. CDR3 coding DNA: TGTGCCAGCAGCTTAGCGGGAGGGAGCACCGGGGAGCTGTTTTTT. Protein: CASSLAGGSTGELFF.

As for this clonotype: Without the conserved terminal phenylalanine or tryptophan, this CDR3 likely stems from a read error. The DNA is omitted, as the CDR3 cannot be located on it reliably, and the CDR3 follows TCRdb's listing. This chain connects TRBV29-1 to TRBJ2-1; TRBD1, the table's D call, lacks a check against the DNA. Germline CDR1 is SQVTM and CDR2 is ANQGSEA. The CDR3 region is 14 residues in length, termini included. CDR3 region: CSVNGARSYNEQFL.

Details on this clonotype: Germline and junction disagree at one end, which may indicate a read error. The chain is built from TRBV11-2 and TRBJ1-1; D is unclear. The CDR3 has 13 amino acids. Germline V gene sequence: CDR1 SGHAT, CDR2 FQNNGV. CDR3 sequence: CASSPSLNSEVFF. CDR3 bases: TGTGCCAGCAGCCCTAGTTTGAACTCTGAAGTTTTCTTT.

This clonotype was seen at least ten times. The CDR3 sequence: CASSPGASGSSGELFF. CDR3 sequence (DNA): TGCGCCAGCAGCCCTGGGGCGAGCGGGAGCAGCGGGGAGCTGTTTTTT. The chain employs TRBV4-1 and TRBJ2-2; 8 bases match TRBD2. Germline loops: CDR1 MGHRA, CDR2 YSYEKL. The ends lost 4 bases at V and 7 bases at J; junction bases unmatched: 11. CDR3 size: 16 residues.

The chain employs TRBV5-6 and TRBJ2-7, with D possibly matching TRBD1 (5 bases). The CDR3 runs to 16 residues. Trimming stripped 2 bases from V and 1 base from J, with 16 bases between. In germline, CDR1 is SGHDT, CDR2 YYEEEE. The DNA for the CDR3 is TGTGCCAGCAGCTTATTTGGGGCAGGAGATTCCTACGAGCAGTACTTC. Protein sequence: CASSLFGAGDSYEQYF.

On this clonotype: A single base separates this from a much larger clone, so it may be a read error. The CDR3: CSSSQEGEAFF. The CDR3 region has the DNA TGCTCCAGCAGCCAAGAGGGTGAAGCTTTCTTT. The chain uses TRBV4-1 and TRBJ1-1; D remains unclear. Germline CDR1 MGHRA, CDR2 YSYEKL. The CDR3 sequence is 11 residues long.

To note about this clonotype: Since a much larger clone is just one base distant, this may be a read error. The chain is built from TRBV6-6 and TRBJ1-1; perhaps TRBD1 as D (6 bases). The germline V gene has CDR1 MNHNY and CDR2 SVGAGI (reference sequence). CDR3 length equals 14 residues. Deletions cut 6 bases from V and 5 bases from J, with 16 bases between. The CDR3 protein is CASRYRGAGTEAFF. CDR3 bases: TGTGCCAGCAGATACCGGGGGGCTGGAACTGAAGCTTTCTTT.

This clonotype was seen ten or more times. The chain employs TRBV7-8 and TRBJ1-5; no clear D gene. The germline gives CDR1 SGHVS, CDR2 FQNEAQ. Trimming stripped 1 base from V and 1 base from J, with 11 bases between. This CDR3 has 16 residues. The CDR3 protein is CASSLVRSQSNQPQHF. CDR3 in DNA: TGTGCCAGCAGCTTAGTAAGATCACAGAGCAATCAGCCCCAGCATTTT.

Comment on this clonotype: A much bigger clone sits one base away, suggesting this may be a read error. This rearrangement joins TRBV4-2 to TRBJ2-1; D remains unclear. Germline CDR1 and CDR2: LGHNA and YNFKEQ. The CDR3 is 13 amino acids. Trimming removed 5 bases from V and 5 bases from J, with 10 bases in between. The CDR3 sequence: CASSSEHHNEQFF. Written as DNA, the CDR3 is TGTGCCAGCAGCTCTGAACATCACAATGAGCAGTTCTTC.

Regarding this clonotype: A read error may be the cause here, since a much bigger clone is one base away. V gene TRBV10-2 combines with J gene TRBJ2-2, with 10 bases lining up with TRBD2. Germline V lookup: CDR1 WSHSY, CDR2 SAAADI. The CDR3 has 15 residues. This CDR3 is CTSTRRASGSKKLFF. CDR3 in DNA: TGCACCAGCACTAGACGGGCTAGCGGGAGTAAGAAGCTGTTTTTT.

The chain combines TRBV7-9 with TRBJ2-6, with D hard to call. The CDR3 is 15 amino acids. CDR1 and CDR2 (germline): SEHNR, FQNEAQ (reference sequence). The V end was cut by 4 bases, the J end by 0 bases, with 7 bases between. The chain's CDR3 is CASSSQFSGANVLTF. The CDR3 DNA is TGTGCCAGCAGCTCGCAATTCTCTGGGGCCAACGTCCTGACTTTC.

Concerning this clonotype itself: The CDR3 carries no conserved terminal phenylalanine or tryptophan, so it likely arises from a read error. The rearrangement links TRBV7-9 to TRBJ2-5; 7 nucleotides align to TRBD1. The CDR3 runs 14 residues. The germline V gene has CDR1 SEHNR and CDR2 FQNEAQ (reference sequence). The CDR3 DNA sequence: TGTGCAAGTAGCTTGACAGGGTCAAAAGAGACCCAGTACATC. It is translated as CASSLTGSKETQYI.

Notes on this clonotype: A much larger clone is a single base away; this may be a read error. This chain uses TRBV6-1 with TRBJ2-1; D uncertain. V lost 5 bases and J 9 bases, leaving 5 bases between the germline ends. This CDR3 comprises 10 residues. From germline, CDR1 is MNHNS and CDR2 SASEGT. The CDR3: CASSLCEQFF. The CDR3 DNA follows: TGTGCCAGCAGTCTGTGTGAGCAGTTCTTC.

This chain links TRBV11-3 with TRBJ2-1; 7 bases line up with TRBD2. CDR3 length equals 18 residues. With 6 bases clipped from V and 5 bases from J, the junction kept 19 bases outside the gene matches. Looked up from germline, CDR1 is SGHNT and CDR2 is YENEEA. CDR3 in DNA: TGTGCCAGCAGATGCCCCGGGACTAACGATGCCCCCCACAATGAGCAGTTCTTC. It encodes CASRCPGTNDAPHNEQFF.

This chain links TRBV29-1 with TRBJ2-4; D is uncertain. Per the germline V gene, CDR1 is SQVTM and CDR2 is ANQGSEA. This CDR3 spans 13 amino acids. The V end was cut by 5 bases, the J end by 3 bases, with 11 bases between. The CDR3 sequence: CSVQTASKNIQYF. The CDR3 DNA reads TGCAGCGTTCAGACCGCAAGCAAAAACATTCAGTACTTC.

This clonotype was picked up many times. The chain is built from TRBV6-1 and TRBJ2-2, with TRBD1 matching 7 bases. The CDR3 length is 15 residues. Germline trimming cut 2 bases from V and 4 bases from J; bases unmatched to any gene: 4. The germline gives CDR1 MNHNS, CDR2 SASEGT. DNA of the CDR3: TGTGCCAGCAGTGAACGGACAGGTGGCACCGGGGAGCTGTTTTTT. Protein product: CASSERTGGTGELFF.